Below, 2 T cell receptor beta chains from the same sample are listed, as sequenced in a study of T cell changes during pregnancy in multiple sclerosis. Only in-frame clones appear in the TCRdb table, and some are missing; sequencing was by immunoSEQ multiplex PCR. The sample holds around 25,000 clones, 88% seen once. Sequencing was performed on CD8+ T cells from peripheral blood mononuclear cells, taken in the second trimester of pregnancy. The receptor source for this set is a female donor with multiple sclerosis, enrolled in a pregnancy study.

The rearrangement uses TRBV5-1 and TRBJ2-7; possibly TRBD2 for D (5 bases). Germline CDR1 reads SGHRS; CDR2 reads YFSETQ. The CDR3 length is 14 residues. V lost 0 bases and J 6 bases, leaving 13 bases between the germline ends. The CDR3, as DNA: TGCGCCAGCAGCTTGGGGCTAAATGGAGGCGAGCAGTACTTC. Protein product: CASSLGLNGGEQYF.

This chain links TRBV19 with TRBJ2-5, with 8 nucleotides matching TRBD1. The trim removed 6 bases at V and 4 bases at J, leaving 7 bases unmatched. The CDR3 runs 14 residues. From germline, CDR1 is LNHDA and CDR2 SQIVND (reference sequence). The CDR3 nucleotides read TGTGCCAGTAGCCCGGACAGGGAAGGAGAGACCCAGTACTTC. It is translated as CASSPDREGETQYF. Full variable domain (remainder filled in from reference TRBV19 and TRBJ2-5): DGGITQSPKYLFRKEGQNVTLSCEQNLNHDAMYWYRQDPGQGLRLIYYSQIVNDFQKGDIAEGYSVSREKKESFPLTVTSAQKNPTAFYLCASSPDREGETQYFGPGTRLLVL.